The rows below give T cell receptor beta chains drawn from one sample of a study of T-cell reconstitution after alpha-beta-depleted transplantation in children. TCRdb itself ran the PCR reads through MiXCR, one entry per CDR3 protein. The repertoire holds a few hundred thousand distinct CDR3 sequences, with around two fifths as singletons. The input for sequencing was PBMCs, taken before TCRalphabeta/CD19-depleted stem cell transplant. All receptors derive from a girl between 2 and 10 years old with aplastic anemia, due to receive a stem cell transplant. Both conserved end residues are trimmed from each CDR3.

CDR3 protein: ASSEMGGAGRETQY
V gene: TRBV25-1

CDR3 protein: ASSSTGQGRAF
V gene: TRBV12-3/TRBV12-4

CDR3 protein: ASSQHFPGTSGRIRQF
V gene: TRBV3-1

CDR3 protein: ASSFSGSRNTGELF
V gene: TRBV12-3/TRBV12-4

CDR3 protein: ASSSGTGNTGELF
V gene: TRBV5-1

CDR3 protein: ASSQGGRYNEQF
V gene: TRBV3-1

CDR3 protein: ASSQGTPRG
V gene: TRBV7-9

CDR3 protein: SVEESWPTDTQY
V gene: TRBV29-1

CDR3 protein: SAREDRGQPQH
V gene: TRBV20-1

CDR3 protein: ASSFRGVGTYEQY
V gene: TRBV28

CDR3 protein: SVWGLAGSPSTDTQY
V gene: TRBV29-1